Each of the 23 T cell receptor beta chains below was sequenced from the same sample in a study of shared clonotypes between healthy human individuals. The data were produced by immunoSEQ multiplex PCR, yet TCRdb's version contains in-frame clones alone and is incomplete. The top ten clones hold about 9.3% of a sample with approximately 320,000 clones, roughly 70% of them seen once. Input material: memory CD4+ T cells sorted from blood. As to subset: CD45RA-negative fraction. Every receptor here comes from a man aged 25-45 years in good health.

V and J are TRBV11-2 and TRBJ2-1; TRBD1 matches at 8 bases. CDR1 is SGHAT and CDR2 is FQNNGV in the germline V gene. The CDR3 contains 14 residues. Trimming took 2 bases from V and 7 from J; bases not matched to a gene: 4. The CDR3 nucleotides read TGTGCCAGCAGCTTAATGACAGGGGAGAATGAGCAGTTCTTC. Protein sequence: CASSLMTGENEQFF.

V gene TRBV5-4 combines with J gene TRBJ2-1; D remains ambiguous. The CDR3 totals 13 residues. In germline, CDR1 is SGHNT, CDR2 YYREEE (reference sequence). The V and J ends lost 1 base and 13 bases respectively, with 15 bases between them. CDR3 coding DNA: TGTGCCAGCAGCTTGTCCTGGATGGGCCCTCAGTTCTTC. The encoded protein is CASSLSWMGPQFF.

The chain carries TRBV30 and TRBJ2-1, with 8 bases fitting TRBD2. Losses at the gene ends were 2 bases for V and 2 bases for J; bases not matched to a gene: 5. Per the germline V gene, CDR1 is GTSNPN and CDR2 is SVGIG (reference sequence). The CDR3 is made up of 15 amino acids. The CDR3 nucleotides read TGTGCCTGGAGTCTGACCGGGAGGGCCTACAATGAGCAGTTCTTC. Translating gives CAWSLTGRAYNEQFF.

The rearrangement uses TRBV13 and TRBJ2-6; D is unclear. CDR1 and CDR2 from the germline V gene are PRHDT and FYEKMQ (reference sequence). The CDR3 is made up of 17 amino acids. Trimming pared 3 bases from V and 1 base from J, leaving 13 bases between. The CDR3 is CASSLIGLASGANVLTF. The DNA for the CDR3 is TGTGCCAGCAGCTTGATAGGGTTGGCATCTGGGGCCAACGTCCTGACTTTC. The whole variable domain, filled in from reference TRBV13 and TRBJ2-6, reads AAGVIQSPRHLIKEKRETATLKCYPIPRHDTVYWYQQGPGQDPQFLISFYEKMQSDKGSIPDRFSAQQFSDYHSELNMSSLELGDSALYFCASSLIGLASGANVLTFGAGSRLTVL.

The chain has TRBV10-3 and TRBJ2-5; 9 bases are a match to TRBD2. Germline CDR1 reads ENHRY; CDR2 reads SYGVKD. This CDR3 spans 15 amino acids. V lost 3 bases and J lost 2; bases outside the gene matches: 4. CDR3 loop: CAISDPAGGQETQYF. The CDR3, as DNA: TGTGCCATCAGTGATCCGGCGGGAGGGCAAGAGACCCAGTACTTC.

CDR3 sequence: CATSRDGTGLYEQYF. For the CDR3, the DNA is TGTGCCACCAGCAGAGATGGGACAGGCCTCTACGAGCAGTACTTC. The chain has TRBV15 and TRBJ2-7; 8 bases fit TRBD1. CDR1 and CDR2 (germline): LNHNV, YYDKDF (reference sequence). Germline trimming cut 0 bases from V and 3 bases from J; bases unmatched to any gene: 4. This CDR3 comprises 15 residues.

The rearrangement uses TRBV19 and TRBJ2-3, with 9 nucleotides matching TRBD2. The CDR3 covers 14 residues. Germline lookup yields CDR1 LNHDA and CDR2 SQIVND (reference sequence). Unmatched junction bases numbered 4, after V lost 8 bases and J lost 1 base. As DNA, the CDR3 is TGTGCCAGTGGGGCTAGCGGGGGCACAGATACGCAGTATTTT. This sequence encodes CASGASGGTDTQYF.

The chain carries TRBV30 and TRBJ2-1, with D perhaps matching TRBD2 (6 bases). The CDR3 is made up of 13 amino acids. Looked up from germline, CDR1 is GTSNPN and CDR2 is SVGIG (reference sequence). V lost 8 bases and J lost 7, with 18 bases in between. The CDR3 spells CARDLAWGNEQFF. The CDR3 DNA is TGTGCCCGGGACTTAGCTTGGGGGAATGAGCAGTTCTTC.

The table lists this clone with a few counts. V and J are TRBV18 and TRBJ2-5; D call uncertain. The V end was cut by 0 bases, the J end by 1 base, with 15 bases between. The CDR3 consists of 17 residues. Germline V lookup: CDR1 KGHSH, CDR2 LQKENI. CDR3 sequence reads: CASSPPSRWRLQETQYF. CDR3 DNA: TGTGCCAGCTCACCACCGTCCAGGTGGAGACTCCAAGAGACCCAGTACTTC. The complete variable domain, with remaining parts taken from reference TRBV18 and TRBJ2-5, reads NAGVMQNPRHLVRRRGQEARLRCSPMKGHSHVYWYRQLPEEGLKFMVYLQKENIIDESGMPKERFSAEFPKEGPSILRIQQVVRGDSAAYFCASSPPSRWRLQETQYFGPGTRLLVL.

This clone was counted a few times. This chain uses TRBV5-4 with TRBJ2-7; a possible D gene is TRBD1 (6 bases). V was clipped by 5 bases and J by 6 bases, with 21 bases between them. CDR1 and CDR2 (germline): SGHNT, YYREEE (reference sequence). CDR3 length equals 15 residues. CDR3 sequence: CASSVMGTPRGEQYF. Written as DNA, the CDR3 is TGTGCCAGCAGTGTCATGGGGACACCCAGGGGCGAGCAGTACTTC.

This clone appeared a single time. The chain couples TRBV9 to TRBJ1-1; D gene uncertain. V lost 4 bases and J 3 bases, leaving 16 bases between the germline ends. CDR1 and CDR2 (germline): SGDLS, YYNGEE. This CDR3 contains 15 residues. CDR3 amino acids: CASSPRLLGDTEAFF. In nucleotides, the CDR3 is TGTGCCAGCAGCCCGCGTCTACTCGGGGACACTGAAGCTTTCTTT.

The chain recombines TRBV5-4 with TRBJ1-5; no clear D gene. V was shortened by 4 bases and J by 0 bases, with 8 bases between the two germline ends. Germline V CDR1 and CDR2: SGHNT, YYREEE (reference sequence). The CDR3 length is 14 residues. The CDR3 region is CASSPIDSNQPQHF. In nucleotides, the CDR3 is TGTGCCAGCAGCCCCATCGATAGCAATCAGCCCCAGCATTTT.

This clone showed up just a few times. This chain links TRBV4-3 with TRBJ1-1; D possibly corresponds to TRBD1 (6 bases). CDR1 LGHNA and CDR2 YSLEER come from the germline V gene. This CDR3 has 15 amino acids. Trimming pared 4 bases from V and 4 bases from J, leaving 16 bases between. Here the CDR3 DNA reads TGCGCCAGCAGCCCCCGGACAGCGGCCAGCACTGAAGCTTTCTTT. This gives the protein CASSPRTAASTEAFF.

V is TRBV9 and J is TRBJ2-3; 7 nucleotides agree with TRBD2. The germline gives CDR1 SGDLS, CDR2 YYNGEE. J lost 2 bases, V lost 2 bases, and 5 bases had no gene match. CDR3 size: 15 residues. CDR3 in amino acids: CASSVGGGPTDTQYF. The CDR3 bases are TGTGCCAGCAGCGTCGGGGGAGGGCCCACAGATACGCAGTATTTT.

The chain has TRBV28 and TRBJ1-5; D is perhaps TRBD1 (5 bases). Germline CDR1 reads MDHEN; CDR2 reads SYDVKM. The CDR3 contains 19 residues. Trimming removed 5 bases from V and 5 bases from J, with 28 bases in between. CDR3 in amino acids: CASSLRGPTDGYYYQPQHF. The CDR3, as DNA: TGTGCCAGCAGTCTAAGGGGACCCACGGACGGCTACTATTATCAGCCCCAGCATTTT.

This clone was counted ten times or more. This rearrangement joins TRBV7-2 to TRBJ2-1, with D possibly being TRBD2 (5 bases). CDR1 and CDR2 (germline): SGHTA, FQGNSA. Trimming pared 5 bases from V and 8 bases from J, leaving 16 bases between. The CDR3 is made up of 14 amino acids. CDR3 region: CASSPSSREDEQFF. The CDR3 nucleotides are TGTGCCAGCAGCCCCAGTAGTCGGGAAGATGAGCAGTTCTTC. The variable domain in full, with the rest retrieved from reference TRBV7-2 and TRBJ2-1, is GAGVSQSPSNKVTEKGKDVELRCDPISGHTALYWYRQSLGQGLEFLIYFQGNSAPDKSGLPSDRFSAERTGGSVSTLTIQRTQQEDSAVYLCASSPSSREDEQFFGPGTRLTVL.

This chain connects TRBV5-1 to TRBJ2-7, with 9 nucleotides matching TRBD1. V dropped 5 bases and J dropped 5; count of bases not matched to a gene: 11. The V gene's germline CDR1 is SGHRS and CDR2 YFSETQ. This CDR3 is built from 15 residues. This chain's CDR3 is CASRSTGQGRHEQYF. The CDR3 coding sequence is TGCGCCAGCAGAAGTACGGGACAGGGTCGACACGAGCAGTACTTC.

V and J are TRBV29-1 and TRBJ2-7; D might be TRBD2 (6 bases). Germline V lookup: CDR1 SQVTM, CDR2 ANQGSEA. Trimming removed 3 bases from V and 3 bases from J, with 15 bases in between. This CDR3 region has 14 residues. CDR3 DNA: TGCAGCGTTGACGGGGGTGGCGCCCGCTACGAGCAGTACTTC. It specifies CSVDGGGARYEQYF.

The rearrangement uses TRBV5-4 and TRBJ2-7; possible D gene TRBD1, 5 bases. There are 13 residues in the CDR3. V dropped 2 bases and J dropped 3 bases, with 9 bases sitting between them. Per germline, CDR1 SGHNT and CDR2 YYREEE (reference sequence). The CDR3 nucleotides read TGTGCCAGCAGCTTTGACAGCCTCTACGAGCAGTACTTC. Amino acid sequence: CASSFDSLYEQYF.

The chain has TRBV19 and TRBJ1-1; no definite D call. The CDR3 runs 15 residues. Germline assignment: CDR1 LNHDA and CDR2 SQIVND (reference sequence). Trimming took 6 bases from V and 1 from J, leaving 15 bases between them. The CDR3 coding sequence is TGTGCCAGTAGCACTTCCGGTCAGCCGAACACTGAAGCTTTCTTT. Its translation: CASSTSGQPNTEAFF. Supplemented by reference TRBV19 and TRBJ1-1, the full variable domain reads DGGITQSPKYLFRKEGQNVTLSCEQNLNHDAMYWYRQDPGQGLRLIYYSQIVNDFQKGDIAEGYSVSREKKESFPLTVTSAQKNPTAFYLCASSTSGQPNTEAFFGQGTRLTVV.

The rearrangement joins TRBV27 to TRBJ2-7; D is ambiguous. The CDR3 covers 14 residues. Germline V gene sequence: CDR1 MNHEY, CDR2 SMNVEV (reference sequence). V dropped 4 bases and J dropped 3 bases, with 13 bases sitting between them. Here the CDR3 reads CASSSAFGHYEQYF. The CDR3 DNA reads as TGTGCCAGCAGTTCCGCCTTTGGGCACTACGAGCAGTACTTC.

V usage is TRBV19 and J usage is TRBJ2-1, with D hard to call. The V gene lost 7 bases and the J gene lost 0 bases, with 10 bases spanning the gap. Germline loops: CDR1 LNHDA, CDR2 SQIVND (reference sequence). This CDR3 comprises 14 residues. The CDR3 DNA is TGTGCCAGTAAGTATAGAAACTCCTACAATGAGCAGTTCTTC. Translation gives CASKYRNSYNEQFF.

This clone was seen a few times. The rearrangement uses TRBV2 and TRBJ1-6; 10 bases line up with TRBD1. Germline CDR1 and CDR2: SNHLY and FYNNEI. V was clipped by 6 bases and J by 11 bases; unmatched bases: 7. The CDR3 is 14 amino acids. CDR3: CASRRTGGETPLHF. As DNA, the CDR3 is TGTGCCAGCAGAAGGACAGGGGGAGAGACACCCCTCCACTTT.